These T cell receptor beta chains were read from a single sample in a study of blood T cell repertoires in COVID-19. The protocol was immunoSEQ multiplex PCR, while the TCRdb copy is restricted to in-frame clones and leaves out a portion. The sample shows approximately 300,000 clones, 90% of them seen only once. Sequencing was carried out using peripheral blood. These receptors all come from a woman younger than 45 with COVID-19, enrolled during active disease. Each CDR3 is given with its conserved first and last residue. D genes are given only for firm matches. Expanded clones get a size class; other rows say once, few or many, or leave the size out.

TRBV28	TRBJ1-6	NA	TRBD1	TGTGCCAGCAGTTTGGCAGGGGGAGATAATTCACCCCTCCACTTT	CASSLAGGDNSPLHF
TRBV28	TRBJ2-5	once	NA	TGTGCCAGCAGTTTAGGCATCGGGCAAGAGACCCAGTACTTC	CASSLGIGQETQYF
TRBV28	TRBJ1-2	NA	TRBD1	TGTGCCAGCAGTTTAGCCCCCGGGACAGGGACTATCTATGGCTACACCTTC	CASSLAPGTGTIYGYTF
TRBV19	TRBJ2-2	NA	TRBD1	TGTGCCAGTAGTACTCGACAGGGAATAAACACCGGGGAGCTGTTTTTT	CASSTRQGINTGELFF
TRBV5-3	TRBJ2-7	NA	NA	TGTGCCAGAAGCTTGGTCTGGACTCACGAGCAGTACTTC	CARSLVWTHEQYF
TRBV27	TRBJ2-7	NA	NA	TGTGCCAGCAGTTTGGGAGGCCAAGCCTACGAGCAGTACTTC	CASSLGGQAYEQYF
TRBV24-1	TRBJ2-3	NA	TRBD1	TGTGCCACCAGTGACCTCCGTGACAGGGATGTTTCTAGCACAGATACGCAGTATTTT	CATSDLRDRDVSSTDTQYF
TRBV28	TRBJ2-7	NA	NA	TGTGCCAGCAGTTCCGGACTACTGTACGAGCAGTACTTC	CASSSGLLYEQYF
TRBV7-2	TRBJ2-7	NA	TRBD2	TGTGCCAGCAGCTCTAGCGGGACTAGCTCCTACGAGCAGTACTTC	CASSSSGTSSYEQYF
TRBV6-5	TRBJ1-5	NA	NA	TGTGCCAGCAGGGCGGAGCGCAATCAGCCCCAGCATTTT	CASRAERNQPQHF
TRBV10-3	TRBJ1-2	NA	TRBD1	TGTGCCATCAGTCCCGGGACAGGGGTGGATGGCTACACCTTC	CAISPGTGVDGYTF
TRBV30	TRBJ2-1	NA	TRBD2	TGTGCCTGGAGTGTAGTTAGCGGGAGAGGTGAGCAGTTCTTC	CAWSVVSGRGEQFF
TRBV6-6	TRBJ1-1	NA	NA	TGTGCCAGCAGCCCCCGGCGGGTGGACCCCGAAGCTTTCTTT	CASSPRRVDPEAFF
TRBV5-1	TRBJ2-5	NA	NA	TGCGCCAGCAGCTTGTACCCACTGGGAGGGGGGGAGACCCAGTACTTC	CASSLYPLGGGETQYF
TRBV19	TRBJ1-2	once	NA	TGTGCCAGTAGTATAGGTGGCGTTCGGAGTGGCTACACCTTC	CASSIGGVRSGYTF
TRBV6-5	TRBJ1-1	NA	NA	TGTGCCAGCAGTTACTCGACCCCTGAGACAACCACTGAAGCTTTCTTT	CASSYSTPETTTEAFF
TRBV4-1	TRBJ2-5	NA	TRBD2	TGCGCCAGCAGCCTAAACTCCGGGACTAGCGGACAAGAGACCCAGTACTTC	CASSLNSGTSGQETQYF
TRBV5-1	TRBJ2-7	NA	TRBD1	TGCGCCAGCAGCTCCGGACAGGACCCCTACGAGCAGTACTTC	CASSSGQDPYEQYF
TRBV7-6	TRBJ2-3	NA	NA	TGTGCCAGCAGCTTAGCGCAGCGTTTCACAGATACGCAGTATTTT	CASSLAQRFTDTQYF
TRBV30	TRBJ2-7	NA	NA	TGTGCCTGGAGCCCAATGGGCCGGGGCGAGCAGTACTTC	CAWSPMGRGEQYF
TRBV5-1	TRBJ1-2	once	TRBD1	TGCGCCAGCAGCTCGCGGACAGGAGACAACTATGGCTACACCTTC	CASSSRTGDNYGYTF
TRBV9	TRBJ1-3	once	NA	TGTGCCAGCAGCGGATCCTTGCCAGGGGCAATTGGAAACACCATATATTTT	CASSGSLPGAIGNTIYF
TRBV7-9	TRBJ2-7	once	NA	TGTGCCAGCAGTACTATTTGGACACTCAGCTCCTACGAGCAGTACTTC	CASSTIWTLSSYEQYF
TRBV7-3	TRBJ2-1	NA	TRBD2	TGTGCCAGCAGCTTGGGGACTACGCTCTCCTACAATGAGCAGTTCTTC	CASSLGTTLSYNEQFF
TRBV2	TRBJ2-1	NA	NA	TGTGCCAGCAGCCCGAAAGCGGTGTCCTACAATGAGCAGTTCTTC	CASSPKAVSYNEQFF
TRBV4-2	TRBJ1-1	NA	TRBD1	TGTGCCAGCAGCTCGTACAGGGGGGCGAACACTGAAGCTTTCTTT	CASSSYRGANTEAFF
TRBV2	TRBJ1-2	few	TRBD1	TGTGCCAGCCGGGACAGGGGCATTGCAAACTATGGCTACACCTTC	CASRDRGIANYGYTF
TRBV11-2	TRBJ2-3	NA	NA	TGTGCCAGCAGCCGCCACTTGGTTGATACGCAGTATTTT	CASSRHLVDTQYF
TRBV28	TRBJ1-2	NA	TRBD1	TGTGCCAGCAGTTTGGGACAGGGGGCCTATGGCTACACCTTC	CASSLGQGAYGYTF
TRBV28	TRBJ1-4	NA	NA	TGTGCCAGCAGTTTGTCGTTGGCCCGCACGGGTAATGAAAAACTGTTTTTT	CASSLSLARTGNEKLFF
TRBV2	TRBJ2-5	NA	TRBD1	TGTGCCAGCCACAGGGGGAAGACCCAGTACTTC	CASHRGKTQYF
TRBV6-5	TRBJ1-5	NA	NA	TGTGCCAGCAGTTACTCGGGTCGGGGGCAGCCCCAGCATTTT	CASSYSGRGQPQHF
TRBV5-4	TRBJ2-1	NA	TRBD2	TGTGCCAGCAGCCCTCCCGGGACTAGCGGGAGTCGGCAGTTCTTC	CASSPPGTSGSRQFF
TRBV29-1	TRBJ1-5	NA	TRBD1	TGCAGCGTTATCGAACAGGGGGTGGATCAGCCCCAGCATTTT	CSVIEQGVDQPQHF
TRBV10-3	TRBJ1-2	NA	TRBD1	TGTGCCTCCCTACAGGGGGCAGGCTATGGCTACACCTTC	CASLQGAGYGYTF
TRBV19	TRBJ2-3	NA	NA	TGTGCCAGTAGTATACTAGGTAGGGGACTTTCCACAGATACGCAGTATTTT	CASSILGRGLSTDTQYF
TRBV30	TRBJ1-3	NA	TRBD1	TGTGCCTGGGCAGGGGGAGGAAACACCATATATTTT	CAWAGGGNTIYF
TRBV21-1	TRBJ2-5	few	NA	TGTGCCAGCAGCAAATATAATACGTTCGGGGAGACCCAGTACTTC	CASSKYNTFGETQYF
TRBV23-1	TRBJ1-6	few	NA	TGCGCCAGCAGTCAGCGGTGCCCCACTCGGAATTCACCCCTCCACTTT	CASSQRCPTRNSPLHF
TRBV10-3	TRBJ1-2	NA	TRBD1	TGTGCCATCACCAACAGGGGAGAGGCTGGCTACACCTTC	CAITNRGEAGYTF
TRBV3-1/TRBV3-2	TRBJ2-2	NA	TRBD2	TGTGCCAGCAGCCAAGAAGCGGGAGGGGCCAACACCGGGGAGCTGTTTTTT	CASSQEAGGANTGELFF
TRBV2	TRBJ2-5	few	NA	TGTGCCAGCAGTGGGACAGAAGAGACCCAGTACTTC	CASSGTEETQYF
TRBV30	TRBJ1-6	NA	TRBD1	TGTGCCTGGAGTACGGGACAGCCGGATTCACCCCTCCACTTT	CAWSTGQPDSPLHF
TRBV5-1	TRBJ1-1	NA	TRBD1	TGCGCCAGCCATACAGGGGGCAGAGGGACTGAAGCTTTCTTT	CASHTGGRGTEAFF
TRBV28	TRBJ2-7	NA	NA	TGTGCCAGCAGTTTAACAGGGATCTCCTACGAGCAGTACTTC	CASSLTGISYEQYF
TRBV6-2/TRBV6-3	TRBJ1-2	NA	TRBD1	TGTGCCAGCAGTCTTACCGGACAGGGGACGAACTATGGCTACACCTTC	CASSLTGQGTNYGYTF
TRBV27	TRBJ1-1	few	NA	TGTGCCAGCAGTACCGGACAGAACACTGAAGCTTTCTTT	CASSTGQNTEAFF
TRBV18	TRBJ2-7	NA	TRBD1	TGTGCCAGCTCACCAGCCCGGACAGGGCGCGACGAGCAGTACTTC	CASSPARTGRDEQYF
TRBV6-4	TRBJ2-3	NA	NA	TGTGCCAGCCTCCGGGACTCCCCGCTTGCAGATACGCAGTATTTT	CASLRDSPLADTQYF
TRBV2	TRBJ1-1	once	TRBD1	TGTGCCAGCAGAGGGGGGGAAGACAGGGGCACTGAAGCTTTCTTT	CASRGGEDRGTEAFF
TRBV14	TRBJ2-2	NA	TRBD1	TGTGCCAGCAGCCAGGACAGGGCGAACACCGGGGAGCTGTTTTTT	CASSQDRANTGELFF
TRBV6-5	TRBJ2-1	NA	NA	TGTGCCAGCAGTCTCAGGGGCGGGGGATATGAGCAGTTCTTC	CASSLRGGGYEQFF
TRBV19	TRBJ2-5	NA	NA	TGTGCCAGTAGTATTTTGGAGTCCGGCCAAGAGACCCAGTACTTC	CASSILESGQETQYF
TRBV5-4	TRBJ2-3	few	TRBD2	TGTGCCAGCAGCCCTTTAGCGGGAGGAGGGGATACGCAGTATTTT	CASSPLAGGGDTQYF